One sample yielded the 26 T cell receptor beta chains listed below, sequenced in a study of regulatory T cells in long-lasting Graves disease. Time point described: newly diagnosed GD, antithyroid drugs for less than 3 months. Researchers made the TCR library from RNA that was extracted from PBMCs. To make TCR beta libraries, researchers used iRepertoire HTBI primers and Arm-PCR of CDR3 regions. TCRdb analysed the multiplex PCR reads with MiXCR anew, one entry per CDR3 protein. Among some 500,000 distinct CDR3 sequences, around 16% were seen once, and the ten largest hold approximately 25%. These data also featured in a second study, about T cells in Graves' hyperthyroidism and ophthalmopathy.

The source material was peripheral blood mononuclear cells (PBMCs), sampled at new diagnosis, from a patient treated with antithyroid drugs. The origin of the receptors is a middle-aged woman with Graves disease.

This clonotype was picked up a small number of times. The chain has TRBV10-2 and TRBJ2-2, with D possibly being TRBD1 or TRBD2 (5 bases each). CDR1 WSHSY and CDR2 SAAADI come from the germline V gene. V was shortened by 11 bases and J by 4 bases, with 8 bases between the two germline ends. The CDR3 totals 11 residues. The CDR3: CAGGPTGELFF. CDR3 DNA: TGCGCCGGGGGTCCCACCGGGGAGCTGTTTTTT.

This clonotype was detected ten times or more. The chain recombines TRBV7-8 with TRBJ2-3; 9 nucleotides agree with TRBD2. J lost 0 bases, V lost 1 base, and 8 bases had no gene match. Per germline, CDR1 SGHVS and CDR2 FQNEAQ. The CDR3 runs 18 residues. The CDR3 DNA sequence: TGTGCCAGCAGCTTAGGGGCTAGCGGGGTGACTAGCACAGATACGCAGTATTTT. This encodes CASSLGASGVTSTDTQYF.

This clonotype was counted at least ten times. The chain has TRBV7-3 and TRBJ2-3; 8 bases are shared with TRBD2. The trim removed 5 bases at V and 3 bases at J, leaving 7 bases unmatched. Germline values: CDR1 SGHTA, CDR2 FQGTGA. The CDR3 spans 15 residues. The CDR3 loop reads CASSGGAGGTDTQYF. Written as DNA, the CDR3 is TGTGCCAGCAGCGGAGGGGCGGGGGGTACAGATACGCAGTATTTT.

There are many counts of this clonotype. The V and J genes are TRBV12-3 or TRBV12-4 and TRBJ2-4, with D possibly matching TRBD2 (6 bases). The length of the CDR3 is 12 residues. The ends were cut back, 7 bases at V and 6 bases at J, with 10 bases in the middle. The CDR3 loop is CASTFGGNIQYF. The CDR3 region has the DNA TGTGCCAGCACCTTCGGGGGAAACATTCAGTACTTC.

This clonotype was detected only a few times. The V and J genes are TRBV3-1 and TRBJ1-1; D remains unclear. Trimming took off 4 bases at V and 1 base at J, with 10 bases between the two ends. The germline V gene encodes CDR1 LGHDT and CDR2 YNNKEL (reference sequence). This CDR3 is 14 amino acids long. The CDR3 spells CASSPFGRNTEAFF. The CDR3 nucleotides read TGTGCCAGCAGCCCCTTTGGTAGGAACACTGAAGCTTTCTTT.

Ten or more counts support this clonotype. The chain has TRBV7-9 and TRBJ2-2; D may be TRBD1 (5 bases). The germline V gene has CDR1 SEHNR and CDR2 FQNEAQ (reference sequence). V shed 6 bases and J shed 4 bases, with 9 bases lying between them. The CDR3 contains 13 residues. CDR3 DNA: TGTGCCAGCAGTGGGGCGAGCACCGGGGAGCTGTTTTTT. Protein: CASSGASTGELFF.

This chain joins TRBV5-1 and TRBJ2-3; 11 bases line up with TRBD2. Germline V gives CDR1 SGHRS, CDR2 YFSETQ. The V segment lost 1 base and the J segment 7 bases; nucleotides outside the gene matches: 8. The CDR3 spans 16 residues. DNA of the CDR3: TGCGCCAGCAGCTTGACACTTAGCGGGGGGGCCCATACGCAGTATTTT. This codes for CASSLTLSGGAHTQYF.

The sample holds one count of this clonotype. With a much larger clone just one base away, this may be a read error. This chain links TRBV5-1 with TRBJ1-5; D gene ambiguous. Germline loops: CDR1 SGHRS, CDR2 YFSETQ. The V end lost 3 bases, the J end lost 3 bases, and 10 bases lay between the germline ends. The CDR3 is made up of 14 amino acids. CDR3 coding DNA: TGCGCCAGCAGCTCCGACGGCCTCAATCAGCCCCAGCATTTT. It encodes CASSSDGLNQPQHF.

This clonotype was found many times. The chain employs TRBV27 and TRBJ1-1; D not resolved. With 6 bases removed from V and 8 bases from J, the gap between germline ends came to 22 bases. CDR3 length equals 15 residues. The germline V gene has CDR1 MNHEY and CDR2 SMNVEV (reference sequence). The CDR3 DNA follows: TGTGCCAGCAGAGCCCTTCTGAGGGCAGCAGCCGAAGCTTTCTTT. This gives the protein CASRALLRAAAEAFF.

Comment on this clonotype: A much larger clone differs from this one at a single base, so this may be a read error. The gene calls are TRBV5-1 and TRBJ2-1; weak D call: TRBD2 (5 bases). Germline loops: CDR1 SGHRS, CDR2 YFSETQ. The V end was cut by 1 base, the J end by 10 bases, with 21 bases between. This CDR3 comprises 16 residues. The CDR3 bases are TGCGCCAGCAGCTTGATGGCTAGCACCGCCTCCTACGAGCAGTTCTTC. It is translated as CASSLMASTASYEQFF.

This clonotype occurred many times. V usage is TRBV12-3 or TRBV12-4 and J usage is TRBJ2-2; D is possibly TRBD1 (5 bases). V lost 5 bases and J 3 bases, leaving 10 bases between the germline ends. This CDR3 is 14 amino acids long. CDR3 loop: CASSPLRDTGELFF. CDR3 nucleotide sequence: TGTGCCAGCAGTCCACTCAGGGACACCGGGGAGCTGTTTTTT.

This clonotype was counted many times. The chain recombines TRBV5-6 with TRBJ2-7; TRBD1 matches at 11 bases. The CDR3 is 14 residues long. V was pared by 4 bases and J by 3 bases, with 3 bases of the junction left unmatched. Germline lookup yields CDR1 SGHDT and CDR2 YYEEEE. For the CDR3, the DNA is TGTGCCAGCAGCCCGGGACAGGGGGTCTACGAGCAGTACTTC. Protein: CASSPGQGVYEQYF.

This clonotype has a count of ten or more. The chain links TRBV2 to TRBJ2-1; D uncertain. V was cut by 8 bases and J by 5 bases, with 4 bases left in between. The CDR3 extends over 10 amino acids. Germline-derived CDR1 and CDR2 are SNHLY and FYNNEI. The CDR3 nucleotides read TGTGCCAGCGACAACAATGAGCAGTTCTTC. Residues: CASDNNEQFF.

A few counts support this clonotype. This chain joins TRBV9 and TRBJ1-4; a weak D match, TRBD1 (6 bases). In germline, CDR1 is SGDLS, CDR2 YYNGEE. Trimming removed 3 bases at V and 2 bases at J, with 14 bases between. The CDR3 is 16 amino acids. DNA for the CDR3: TGTGCCAGCAGCGCCGGGACAAGGGTCACTAATGAAAAACTGTTTTTT. Amino acid sequence: CASSAGTRVTNEKLFF.

This clonotype showed up just a few times. The gene calls are TRBV13 and TRBJ1-2; tentatively, D is TRBD1 (6 bases). Germline V gives CDR1 PRHDT, CDR2 FYEKMQ (reference sequence). Between the trimmed V and J ends, which lost 3 bases and 4 bases, there was a span of 15 bases. The CDR3 sequence is 15 residues long. In DNA, the CDR3 is TGTGCCAGCAGCTTCCCTCAGGGGAACGTCTATGGCTACACCTTC. As protein: CASSFPQGNVYGYTF.

The chain uses TRBV19 and TRBJ1-1, with TRBD1 identical over 8 bases. This CDR3 is 14 amino acids long. V lost 7 bases and J lost 5; bases outside the gene matches: 9. Per germline, CDR1 LNHDA and CDR2 SQIVND (reference sequence). The CDR3 DNA reads as TGTGCCAGTACCCCTGGACAGGGTTGGACTGAAGCTTTCTTT. This encodes CASTPGQGWTEAFF.

This clonotype was observed at least ten times. V gene TRBV2 combines with J gene TRBJ2-1, with 12 bases matching TRBD2. The CDR3 extends over 15 amino acids. Per the germline V gene, CDR1 is SNHLY and CDR2 is FYNNEI. After removal of 5 bases from V and 3 bases from J, the junction contained 2 bases not matched to a gene. CDR3 coding DNA: TGTGCCAGCAGTCGACTAGCGGGGGTCTACAATGAGCAGTTCTTC. It yields the protein CASSRLAGVYNEQFF.

This clonotype was counted many times. The V and J genes are TRBV28 and TRBJ1-2; the D is unclear. This CDR3 comprises 14 residues. Trimming removed 3 bases from V and 5 bases from J, with 13 bases in between. CDR1 and CDR2 (germline): MDHEN, SYDVKM. The CDR3 loop is CASSFVIVGYGYTF. The CDR3 DNA reads as TGTGCCAGCAGTTTTGTAATTGTGGGGTATGGCTACACCTTC.

The chain is built from TRBV7-9 and TRBJ1-6, with 7 bases fitting TRBD1. The CDR3 is 14 amino acids. Germline CDR1 is SEHNR and CDR2 is FQNEAQ (reference sequence). V gave up 11 bases and J gave up 4 bases; unmatched junction bases: 8. CDR3 coding DNA: TGTGCCGTCCCCCGGGACAGTTATAATTCACCCCTCCACTTT. Residues: CAVPRDSYNSPLHF.

This clonotype has a handful of counts. This sequence joins TRBV20-1 and TRBJ2-1, with D possibly matching TRBD2 (6 bases). In germline, CDR1 is DFQATT, CDR2 SNEGSKA (reference sequence). The CDR3 is made up of 13 amino acids. V was shortened by 0 bases and J by 7 bases, with 10 bases between the two germline ends. CDR3 sequence (DNA): TGCAGTGCTAGAGATCCTAGCGAGAATGAGCAGTTCTTC. This codes for CSARDPSENEQFF.

The chain recombines TRBV10-3 with TRBJ2-7; the D call may be TRBD1 or TRBD2 (7 bases each). The germline V gene encodes CDR1 ENHRY and CDR2 SYGVKD. This CDR3 contains 16 residues. Deletions cut 6 bases from V and 6 bases from J, with 24 bases between. CDR3 region: CAISDPPGTAGPEQYF. CDR3 nucleotides: TGTGCCATCAGCGACCCCCCTGGGACAGCGGGGCCCGAGCAGTACTTC.

V is TRBV7-3 and J is TRBJ1-5; D remains unclear. Per the germline V gene, CDR1 is SGHTA and CDR2 is FQGTGA. The V gene lost 5 bases and the J gene lost 4 bases, with 9 bases spanning the gap. The CDR3 consists of 13 residues. CDR3 sequence reads: CASSPLRNQPQHF. CDR3 in DNA: TGTGCCAGCAGCCCCCTACGAAATCAGCCCCAGCATTTT.

This chain links TRBV5-1 with TRBJ2-7, with 7 bases matching TRBD1. In germline, CDR1 is SGHRS, CDR2 YFSETQ. V shed 2 bases and J 1 base; nucleotides not matched to a gene: 6. The CDR3 contains 15 residues. The CDR3 DNA reads TGCGCCAGCAGCTTTACTACAGGGGAATCCTACGAGCAGTACTTC. Its protein product is CASSFTTGESYEQYF.

V usage is TRBV18 and J usage is TRBJ1-3; a weak D match, TRBD1 (6 bases). Germline V CDR1 and CDR2: KGHSH, LQKENI. The CDR3 covers 16 residues. Trimming removed 2 bases at V and 0 bases at J, with 11 bases between. The CDR3 reads CASSPTWTDSGNTIYF. For the CDR3, the DNA is TGTGCCAGCTCACCAACTTGGACAGACTCTGGAAACACCATATATTTT.

The CDR3 DNA follows: TGTGCCAGCAGTTTGTTTACTGGAACAACCGGGGAGCTGTTTTTT. Its translation is CASSLFTGTTGELFF. The chain is built from TRBV12-3 or TRBV12-4 and TRBJ2-2, with D uncertain. The CDR3 covers 15 residues. V lost 3 bases and J 5 bases, leaving 13 bases between the germline ends.

This clonotype appeared a few times. The genes are TRBV7-9 and TRBJ2-7; D perhaps matches TRBD2 (5 bases). This CDR3 spans 14 amino acids. CDR1 and CDR2 (germline): SEHNR, FQNEAQ (reference sequence). V was pared by 0 bases and J by 2 bases, with 8 bases between. The CDR3 region has the DNA TGTGCCAGCAGCTTAGCGGACTCCACCTACGAGCAGTACTTC. This sequence encodes CASSLADSTYEQYF.